The rows below give T cell receptor beta chains drawn from one sample of a study of T cells in Graves' hyperthyroidism and ophthalmopathy. TCRdb re-derived calls from the multiplex PCR reads in MiXCR, one entry per CDR3 protein. The table has hundreds of thousands of distinct CDR3 sequences, around 16% seen once. The sample taken for sequencing was blood. The receptor source for this set is a woman aged 30 to 39 with Graves' hyperthyroidism. The CDR3 runs from the conserved cysteine through the conserved F or W. Fields, in order: clone size, J gene, D gene, V gene, CDR3 DNA, CDR3 protein. A D gene is named only where the DNA matches it firmly. Some rows have no size entry. The others give once, few or many, or a class for an expanded clone.

clone size: many
J gene: TRBJ2-2
D gene: NA
V gene: TRBV5-1
CDR3 DNA: TGCGCCAGCAGCCCTGGACAGTTCGGGGAGCTGTTTTTT
CDR3 protein: CASSPGQFGELFF

clone size: many
J gene: TRBJ1-5
D gene: NA
V gene: TRBV30
CDR3 DNA: TGTGCCTGGAGCGCGAGTGGACAGTTCAATCAGCCCCAGCATTTT
CDR3 protein: CAWSASGQFNQPQHF

clone size: many
J gene: TRBJ1-2
D gene: NA
V gene: TRBV7-2
CDR3 DNA: TGTGCCAGCAGCTTAAACAGGGTTGGGGGCTACACCTTC
CDR3 protein: CASSLNRVGGYTF

clone size: NA
J gene: TRBJ2-2
D gene: TRBD2
V gene: TRBV10-2
CDR3 DNA: TGCGCCAGCAGTGAGTCGGGACTAGCGAGAGTAAACACCGGGGAGCTGTTTTTT
CDR3 protein: CASSESGLARVNTGELFF

clone size: NA
J gene: TRBJ2-7
D gene: NA
V gene: TRBV4-1
CDR3 DNA: TGCGCCAGCAGCCAAGAGGCGGGGTCGGTTTCCTACGAGCAGTACTTC
CDR3 protein: CASSQEAGSVSYEQYF

clone size: few
J gene: TRBJ1-2
D gene: NA
V gene: TRBV12-3/TRBV12-4
CDR3 DNA: TGTGCCAGCAGTTTATTTGTCGCTGGGTACTATGGCTACACCTTC
CDR3 protein: CASSLFVAGYYGYTF

clone size: few
J gene: TRBJ2-5
D gene: TRBD1
V gene: TRBV6-2/TRBV6-3
CDR3 DNA: TGTGCCAGCAGCAGGGGGAGCAGGGCCATGCGAGAGACCCAGTACTTC
CDR3 protein: CASSRGSRAMRETQYF

clone size: many
J gene: TRBJ2-7
D gene: NA
V gene: TRBV2
CDR3 DNA: TGTGCCAGCAGCGCCACTAGAATCTACTCCTACGAGCAGTACTTC
CDR3 protein: CASSATRIYSYEQYF

clone size: many
J gene: TRBJ2-3
D gene: NA
V gene: TRBV2
CDR3 DNA: TGTGCCAGTGGGATAGAACGCACAGATACGCAGTATTTT
CDR3 protein: CASGIERTDTQYF

clone size: NA
J gene: TRBJ1-1
D gene: NA
V gene: TRBV28
CDR3 DNA: TGTGCCAGCAGCCAAGATAATGGGCGGATGAACACTGAAGCTTTCTTT
CDR3 protein: CASSQDNGRMNTEAFF

clone size: NA
J gene: TRBJ1-5
D gene: NA
V gene: TRBV27
CDR3 DNA: TGTGCCAGCAGTCCCTCTCAGACTGACAATCAGCCCCAGCATTTT
CDR3 protein: CASSPSQTDNQPQHF

clone size: many
J gene: TRBJ1-5
D gene: NA
V gene: TRBV6-2/TRBV6-3
CDR3 DNA: TGTGCCAGCAGTTACAATACAGGTGACGGAAGCAATCAGCCCCAGCATTTT
CDR3 protein: CASSYNTGDGSNQPQHF